This T cell receptor beta chain emerged from a study of shared clonotypes between healthy human individuals. Study-wide points: Naive subsets usually exceeded memory subsets in estimated richness. Naive CD4 clonotypes overlapped across a few donors at approximately 5%.

Profiling relied on immunoSEQ multiplex PCR, and the TCRdb table lists in-frame clones only, not all of them. The sample contains 550,000 to 850,000 clones, 74% of which appear only once. Germline V gene data show CDR1 as SSHAT and CDR2 as FNYEAQ (reference sequence). The CDR3 sequence is 16 residues long. Trimming left V 3 bases short and J 3 bases short, with 17 bases between. Worth noting for this clone: Its antigen is unknown.

Healthy and HIV-negative, the adult donors had no recent acute infections or vaccinations. Source material: memory CD4+ T cells sorted from blood. Indicated subset: CD45RA-negative fraction. This chain connects TRBV7-7 to TRBJ2-5, with D perhaps matching TRBD1 or TRBD2 (5 bases each). This receptor was identified in a woman aged 25 to 39 in good health. CDR3 loop: CASSFGTALREETQYF. As DNA, the CDR3 is TGTGCCAGCAGCTTCGGGACCGCACTACGAGAAGAGACCCAGTACTTC. The full variable domain, in which reference TRBV7-7 and TRBJ2-5 provide the parts outside the CDR3, is GAGVSQSPRYKVTKRGQDVTLRCDPISSHATLYWYQQALGQGPEFLTYFNYEAQPDKSGLPSDRFSAERPEGSISTLTIQRTEQRDSAMYRCASSFGTALREETQYFGPGTRLLVL.